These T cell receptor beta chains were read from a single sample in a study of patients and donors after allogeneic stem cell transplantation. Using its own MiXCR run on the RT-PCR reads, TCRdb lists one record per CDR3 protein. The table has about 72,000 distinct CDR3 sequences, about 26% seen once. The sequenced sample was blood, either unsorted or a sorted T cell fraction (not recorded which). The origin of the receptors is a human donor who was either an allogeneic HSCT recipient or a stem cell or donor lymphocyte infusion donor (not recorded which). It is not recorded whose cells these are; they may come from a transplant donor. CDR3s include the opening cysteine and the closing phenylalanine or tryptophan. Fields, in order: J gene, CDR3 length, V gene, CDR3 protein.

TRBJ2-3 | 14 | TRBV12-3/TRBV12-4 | CASNPLAGGDTQYF
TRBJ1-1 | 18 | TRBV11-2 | CASSLVGGPVVGGPEAFF
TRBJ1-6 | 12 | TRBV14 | CASSQDYSPLHF
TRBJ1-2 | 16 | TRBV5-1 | CASSSTGTAGNYGYTF
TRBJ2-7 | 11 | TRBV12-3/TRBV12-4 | CASSFSGITSF
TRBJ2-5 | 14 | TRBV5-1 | CASSLAGSQETQYF
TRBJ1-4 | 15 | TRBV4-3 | CASSQARRSNEKLFF
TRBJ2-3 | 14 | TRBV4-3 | CASSQGGYTDTQYF
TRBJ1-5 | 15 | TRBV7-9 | CASSHSDRGFQPQHF
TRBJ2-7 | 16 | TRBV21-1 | CASSKALRDREYEQYF
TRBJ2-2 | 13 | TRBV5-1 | CASSLSKPGELFF
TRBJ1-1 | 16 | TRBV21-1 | CASSPVRVQAFTEAFF
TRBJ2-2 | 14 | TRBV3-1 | CASSQDGTRGELFF
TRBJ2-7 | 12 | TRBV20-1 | CSARDKMDEQYF
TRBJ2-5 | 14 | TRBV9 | CASSPIYLGETQYF
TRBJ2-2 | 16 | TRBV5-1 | CASSLRLAGVSGELFF
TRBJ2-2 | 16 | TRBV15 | CATSRGLARNTGELFF
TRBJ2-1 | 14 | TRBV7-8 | CASSQRDGVNEQFF
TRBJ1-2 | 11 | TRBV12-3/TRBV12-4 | CASSTDRGNTF
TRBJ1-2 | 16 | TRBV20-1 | CSAPSPQGRIDYGYTF
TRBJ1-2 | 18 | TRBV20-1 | CSAPTHSQTGGGLYGYTF
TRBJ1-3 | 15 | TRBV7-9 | CASSLEGFSGNTIYF